A selection of T cell receptor beta chains follows, all from one sample in a study of T-cell reconstitution after alpha-beta-depleted transplantation in children. TCRdb re-called the PCR reads with MiXCR, one entry per CDR3 protein. This table holds around 700,000 distinct CDR3 sequences, about an eighth found once. The sample was PBMCs, taken before TCRalphabeta/CD19-depleted stem cell transplant. The origin of the receptors is a girl aged 2-10 years with congenital amegakaryocytic thrombocytopenia, due to receive a stem cell transplant. Both conserved end residues are part of each CDR3. A D gene is named only where the DNA matches it firmly. Rows give clone size only sometimes, using once, few, many, or a class for an expanded clone.

abundance	v_gene	d_gene	j_gene	CDR3aa	CDR3nt
few	TRBV19	.	TRBJ2-1	CASSMGTTPSYNEQFF	TGTGCCAGTAGTATGGGTACCACACCCTCCTACAATGAGCAGTTCTTC
few	TRBV2	.	TRBJ2-3	CASRWTASTDTQYF	TGTGCCAGCAGATGGACGGCTAGCACAGATACGCAGTATTTT
many	TRBV7-2	.	TRBJ2-3	CASAGTSGAPDTQYF	TGTGCCAGCGCGGGCACGTCAGGCGCCCCAGATACGCAGTATTTT
many	TRBV10-2	.	TRBJ2-7	CASYFDEQYF	TGCGCCAGCTATTTTGACGAGCAGTACTTC
many	TRBV2	TRBD2	TRBJ2-1	CASMGAGEYNEQFF	TGTGCCAGCATGGGTGCGGGAGAGTACAATGAGCAGTTCTTC
few	TRBV7-6	.	TRBJ1-6	CASSFISRDINSNSPLHF	TGTGCCAGCAGCTTTATATCACGGGACATCAACTCAAATTCACCCCTCCACTTT
.	TRBV18	.	TRBJ2-1	CASSPARLADEQFF	TGTGCCAGCTCACCAGCCCGTCTAGCCGATGAGCAGTTCTTC
many	TRBV11-1	TRBD1	TRBJ1-4	CASSLKSGTGLTNEKLFF	TGTGCCAGCAGCTTGAAATCCGGGACAGGGTTGACTAATGAAAAACTGTTTTTT
.	TRBV11-2	.	TRBJ2-1	CASSSVEINEQFF	TGTGCCAGCAGCTCTGTGGAGATCAATGAGCAGTTCTTC
few	TRBV6-5	.	TRBJ2-4	CASSYTLAKNIQYF	TGTGCCAGCAGTTACACCCTAGCCAAAAACATTCAGTACTTC
few	TRBV28	.	TRBJ2-3	CASSLVLGTQYF	TGTGCCAGCAGTTTAGTCCTGGGTACGCAGTATTTT
few	TRBV24-1	.	TRBJ2-3	CATSDTRGFGTDTQYF	TGTGCCACCAGTGATACTAGGGGGTTCGGCACAGATACGCAGTATTTT
.	TRBV29-1	.	TRBJ2-7	CSVEEGSYEQYF	TGCAGCGTTGAAGAAGGTTCCTACGAGCAGTACTTC
many	TRBV28	.	TRBJ2-7	CASSFLRRLGQAYEQYF	TGTGCCAGCAGTTTTCTGCGAAGGTTAGGACAAGCCTACGAGCAGTACTTC
.	TRBV12-3/TRBV12-4	.	TRBJ1-2	CASSVGKLTYGYTF	TGTGCCAGCAGTGTGGGGAAGCTAACCTATGGCTACACCTTC
.	TRBV5-1	.	TRBJ2-7	CASSLADTGYEQYF	TGCGCCAGCAGCTTGGCCGACACGGGCTACGAGCAGTACTTC
many	TRBV5-1	TRBD1	TRBJ2-1	CATETGTGGRDEQFF	TGCGCCACAGAAACCGGGACAGGGGGCCGTGATGAGCAGTTCTTC
.	TRBV13	TRBD1	TRBJ2-1	CASSLGTGAGYNEQFF	TGTGCCAGCAGCTTAGGGACAGGGGCAGGCTACAATGAGCAGTTCTTC
few	TRBV29-1	.	TRBJ1-1	CSVGRGDGRLNTEAFF	TGCAGCGTTGGGAGGGGGGACGGAAGACTGAACACTGAAGCTTTCTTT
.	TRBV5-1	.	TRBJ2-1	CASSDAGEQFF	TGCGCCAGCAGCGACGCGGGTGAGCAGTTCTTC
.	TRBV6-1	.	TRBJ2-4	CASRPAENIQYF	TGTGCCAGCCGGCCAGCAGAGAACATTCAGTACTTC
few	TRBV7-6	TRBD2	TRBJ2-1	CASSLAFAGGGDNEQFF	TGTGCCAGCAGCTTAGCATTTGCGGGGGGCGGCGACAATGAGCAGTTCTTC
.	TRBV20-1	TRBD1	TRBJ2-7	CSAREDTGDYYEQYF	TGCAGTGCTAGAGAAGATACAGGGGATTACTACGAGCAGTACTTC
many	TRBV29-1	TRBD1	TRBJ1-1	CSVDRALNTEAFF	TGCAGCGTGGACAGGGCTCTGAACACTGAAGCTTTCTTT
.	TRBV5-1	TRBD2	TRBJ2-3	CASSPGLAGMTDTQYF	TGCGCCAGCAGCCCGGGACTAGCGGGAATGACAGATACGCAGTATTTT
many	TRBV24-1	.	TRBJ2-3	CATSDPGLDTQYF	TGTGCCACCAGTGACCCCGGCCTGGATACGCAGTATTTT
.	TRBV18	TRBD2	TRBJ2-1	CASSPSSGGPRNEQFF	TGTGCCAGCTCACCATCTTCGGGAGGGCCGAGGAATGAGCAGTTCTTC
.	TRBV7-9	.	TRBJ2-3	CASSPYSRTDTQYF	TGTGCCAGCAGCCCGTACTCGCGGACGGATACGCAGTATTTT
many	TRBV12-3/TRBV12-4	.	TRBJ1-1	CASSVDDAFF	TGTGCCAGCAGCGTCGACGACGCTTTCTTT
many	TRBV15	.	TRBJ1-5	CATSRGLQGMPQHF	TGTGCCACCAGCAGAGGACTACAAGGGATGCCCCAGCATTTT
few	TRBV12-5	TRBD2	TRBJ2-1	CASGLEAGEEQFF	TGTGCTAGTGGTTTGGAGGCGGGGGAGGAGCAGTTCTTC
.	TRBV5-1	TRBD2	TRBJ2-7	CASSTPGGDWEQYF	TGCGCCAGCAGCACTCCCGGGGGGGATTGGGAGCAGTACTTC
few	TRBV6-1	.	TRBJ1-1	CASETWTEAFF	TGTGCCAGCGAGACTTGGACTGAAGCTTTCTTT
many	TRBV5-1	.	TRBJ2-7	CASSGGAYEQYF	TGCGCCAGCAGCGGAGGAGCCTACGAGCAGTACTTC
many	TRBV12-3/TRBV12-4	.	TRBJ2-7	CASSDVALLREQYF	TGTGCCAGCAGCGACGTAGCTCTTCTCCGGGAGCAGTACTTC